The 32 T cell receptor beta chains in this list originate from one sample, sequenced in a study of regulatory T cells in long-lasting Graves disease. According to the study, TCR beta libraries were built with iRepertoire HTBI primers and CDR3-region Arm-PCR. TCRdb ran MiXCR on the multiplex PCR reads and lists one entry per CDR3 protein. The data show around 470,000 distinct CDR3 sequences, 12% to 15% seen once. Time point described: newly diagnosed GD, antithyroid drugs for less than 3 months. RNA extracted from PBMCs served as the sequencing template. This sample also belongs to another study, concerning T cells in Graves' hyperthyroidism and ophthalmopathy.

The input for sequencing was peripheral blood mononuclear cells (PBMCs), taken at new diagnosis, from a patient treated with antithyroid drugs. These TCRs come from a woman aged 50 to 60 with Graves disease.

This clonotype showed up just a few times. The J gene is TRBJ2-3, the V gene TRBV5-1, with unresolved D. V lost 2 bases and J 4 bases, leaving 11 bases between the germline ends. This CDR3 comprises 14 residues. Germline CDR1 is SGHRS and CDR2 is YFSETQ. The CDR3 reads CASSFSLDPDTQYF. DNA for the CDR3: TGCGCCAGCAGCTTTAGTCTCGACCCAGATACGCAGTATTTT. The full variable domain, rest sourced from reference TRBV5-1 and TRBJ2-3, is KAGVTQTPRYLIKTRGQQVTLSCSPISGHRSVSWYQQTPGQGLQFLFEYFSETQRNKGNFPGRFSGRQFSNSRSEMNVSTLELGDSALYLCASSFSLDPDTQYFGPGTRLTVL.

This clonotype was detected ten times or more. The genes are TRBV6-1 and TRBJ1-1; 12 nucleotides align to TRBD1. From germline, CDR1 is MNHNS and CDR2 SASEGT. The CDR3 has 16 residues. The ends lost 5 bases at V and 3 bases at J; junction bases unmatched: 7. The CDR3 sequence: CASSLRDRGLDTEAFF. CDR3 DNA: TGTGCCAGCAGTCTCCGGGACAGGGGGCTAGACACTGAAGCTTTCTTT.

The rearrangement joins TRBV5-1 to TRBJ2-1; TRBD2 matches at 8 bases. This CDR3 is built from 15 residues. In germline, CDR1 is SGHRS, CDR2 YFSETQ. The V gene end was trimmed by 1 base and the J gene end by 8 bases; junction bases not matched to a gene: 8. CDR3 nucleotide sequence: TGCGCCAGCAGCTTGTACACGGGAGGGCCCGATGAGCAGTTCTTC. It encodes CASSLYTGGPDEQFF.

This clonotype was seen repeatedly, ten times or more. The V call is TRBV11-2, the J call TRBJ2-1; maybe TRBD2 (7 bases). Trimming took off 5 bases at V and 6 bases at J, with 26 bases between the two ends. Germline-derived CDR1 and CDR2 are SGHAT and FQNNGV. The CDR3 length is 18 residues. The CDR3 DNA sequence: TGTGCCAGCAGCGGAAAAAAGGGGGGAGGGTCTTTCTTCAATGAGCAGTTCTTC. It codes for CASSGKKGGGSFFNEQFF. Using reference TRBV11-2 and TRBJ2-1 for the parts outside the CDR3, the full variable domain is EAGVAQSPRYKIIEKRQSVAFWCNPISGHATLYWYQQILGQGPKLLIQFQNNGVVDDSQLPKDRFSAERLKGVDSTLKIQPAKLEDSAVYLCASSGKKGGGSFFNEQFFGPGTRLTVL.

The V and J genes are TRBV6-5 and TRBJ2-7; 10 bases fit TRBD2. V shed 0 bases, J shed 5 bases, and the junction held 13 bases outside the gene matches. In germline, CDR1 is MNHEY, CDR2 SVGAGI. The CDR3 totals 18 residues. The CDR3 bases are TGTGCCAGCAGTTACTCTTTGCTAGCGGGAGTACGCCGGGACGAGCAGTACTTC. Translated, it gives CASSYSLLAGVRRDEQYF.

V usage is TRBV11-1 and J usage is TRBJ2-6; 7 nucleotides line up with TRBD1. The CDR3 covers 17 residues. Trimming at V came to 5 bases and at J to 0 bases, leaving 7 bases not matched to a gene. Germline-derived CDR1 and CDR2 are SGHAT and FQDESV (reference sequence). CDR3 region: CASSPRTGASGANVLTF. CDR3 in DNA: TGTGCCAGCAGCCCGAGGACAGGCGCCTCTGGGGCCAACGTCCTGACTTTC.

Details on this clonotype: A far larger clone is a single base away, which makes a read error likely. V usage is TRBV9 and J usage is TRBJ2-3, with TRBD1 matching over 9 bases. CDR3 length equals 14 residues. After removal of 5 bases from V and 3 bases from J, the junction contained 4 bases not matched to a gene. In germline, CDR1 is SGDLS, CDR2 YYNGEE. CDR3 amino acids: CASSKGTGTDTQYF. The CDR3 region has the DNA TGTGCCAGCAGTAAGGGGACAGGGACAGATACGCAGTATTTT.

This clonotype was observed many times. The rearrangement joins TRBV28 to TRBJ1-4, with 9 bases identical to TRBD1. With V trimmed by 2 bases and J by 4 bases, 2 bases remained unmatched. Germline lookup yields CDR1 MDHEN and CDR2 SYDVKM. This CDR3 has 15 amino acids. CDR3 nucleotides: TGTGCCAGCAGTTTAAGACAGGGGGTTAATGAAAAACTGTTTTTT. Encoded protein: CASSLRQGVNEKLFF.

This clonotype was counted many times. The chain has TRBV7-6 and TRBJ2-1, with D unresolved. The CDR3 contains 14 residues. Germline loops: CDR1 SGHVS, CDR2 FNYEAQ. Trimming took off 1 base at V and 7 bases at J, with 11 bases between the two ends. CDR3 bases: TGTGCCAGCAGCTTAGGGGGTGCCTCGAATGAGCAGTTCTTC. Its protein product is CASSLGGASNEQFF.

This chain connects TRBV5-4 to TRBJ2-7; 13 bases are a match to TRBD2. The CDR3 is 16 amino acids. V lost 4 bases, J lost 5 bases, and 9 bases stayed unmatched. CDR1 and CDR2 (germline): SGHNT, YYREEE (reference sequence). CDR3 coding DNA: TGTGCCAGCAGCGGACTAGCGGGAGTGATTCACCACGAGCAGTACTTC. Its translation is CASSGLAGVIHHEQYF.

This clonotype was counted ten times or more. The J gene is TRBJ1-2, the V gene TRBV29-1, with 7 bases that match TRBD1. CDR3 length equals 12 residues. V was clipped by 1 base and J by 7 bases; unmatched bases: 3. Germline V CDR1 and CDR2: SQVTM, ANQGSEA. DNA of the CDR3: TGCAGCGTTGAAGCAGGGGGAGCTGGCTACACCTTC. This encodes CSVEAGGAGYTF. Complete variable domain (other parts from reference TRBV29-1 and TRBJ1-2): SAVISQKPSRDICQRGTSLTIQCQVDSQVTMMFWYRQQPGQSLTLIATANQGSEATYESGFVIDKFPISRPNLTFSTLTVSNMSPEDSSIYLCSVEAGGAGYTFGSGTRLTVV.

There are many counts of this clonotype. The V and J genes are TRBV5-5 and TRBJ2-7; TRBD2 matches at 7 bases. Unmatched junction bases numbered 9, after V lost 4 bases and J lost 5 bases. This CDR3 is built from 14 residues. Germline assignment: CDR1 SGHKS and CDR2 YYEKEE (reference sequence). The CDR3 loop reads CASSQLGRDDEQYF. The CDR3 DNA follows: TGTGCCAGCAGCCAACTGGGGAGGGACGACGAGCAGTACTTC.

Only a few counts were recorded for this clonotype. This chain connects TRBV25-1 to TRBJ1-2, with D possibly being TRBD1 (6 bases). V was cut by 5 bases and J by 0 bases, with 19 bases left in between. CDR1 and CDR2 (germline): MGHDK, SYGVNS. This CDR3 is built from 17 residues. DNA for the CDR3: TGTGCCAGCAGTTCTGGGACAACTCCTACTTCTAACTATGGCTACACCTTC. Translation: CASSSGTTPTSNYGYTF.

Ten or more counts support this clonotype. The V call is TRBV2, the J call TRBJ1-1; TRBD1 aligns across 10 bases. The CDR3 is 14 amino acids. CDR1 is SNHLY and CDR2 is FYNNEI in the germline V gene. V dropped 5 bases and J dropped 7; count of bases not matched to a gene: 7. The DNA of the CDR3 is TGTGCCAGCAGTTTACTGACAGGGGGCCTTGAAGCTTTCTTT. This codes for CASSLLTGGLEAFF. Complete variable domain (other parts from reference TRBV2 and TRBJ1-1): EPEVTQTPSHQVTQMGQEVILRCVPISNHLYFYWYRQILGQKVEFLVSFYNNEISEKSEIFDDQFSVERPDGSNFTLKIRSTKLEDSAMYFCASSLLTGGLEAFFGQGTRLTVV.

In its sample, this clonotype was seen many times. The rearrangement links TRBV29-1 to TRBJ2-5, with 9 nucleotides matching TRBD2. This CDR3 is built from 15 residues. V shed 3 bases and J 5 bases; nucleotides not matched to a gene: 10. The germline gives CDR1 SQVTM, CDR2 ANQGSEA. The CDR3 spells CSVEGSGSWVETQYF. The CDR3 nucleotides are TGCAGCGTTGAGGGTAGCGGGAGCTGGGTGGAGACCCAGTACTTC.

In its sample, this clonotype was seen a few times. The chain employs TRBV20-1 and TRBJ2-3; the D gene is possibly TRBD2 (5 bases). The CDR3 runs 16 residues. CDR1 is DFQATT, CDR2 SNEGSKA, per germline (reference sequence). The V end lost 0 bases, the J end lost 1 base, and 14 bases lay between the germline ends. CDR3 nucleotide sequence: TGCAGTGCTAGAGATCTTGGTGGGAGTGGCACAGATACGCAGTATTTT. Its translation is CSARDLGGSGTDTQYF.

The sample holds many counts of this clonotype. The V and J genes are TRBV10-3 and TRBJ2-7, with 15 bases that match TRBD2. V shed 3 bases and J 2 bases; nucleotides not matched to a gene: 5. The CDR3 is made up of 17 amino acids. The germline V gene has CDR1 ENHRY and CDR2 SYGVKD. CDR3 nucleotides: TGTGCCATCAGTGAATCAGGACTAGCGGGAGGGCCCTACGAGCAGTACTTC. As protein: CAISESGLAGGPYEQYF.

This clonotype was picked up a small number of times. The chain uses TRBV2 and TRBJ1-3; D remains ambiguous. Germline V CDR1 and CDR2: SNHLY, FYNNEI. The CDR3 extends over 16 amino acids. The V end lost 0 bases, the J end lost 1 base, and 10 bases lay between the germline ends. DNA of the CDR3: TGTGCCAGCAGTGAAGCTCCCACGGGGTCTGGAAACACCATATATTTT. Translating gives CASSEAPTGSGNTIYF. Looking up the rest from reference TRBV2 and TRBJ1-3 gives the full variable domain: EPEVTQTPSHQVTQMGQEVILRCVPISNHLYFYWYRQILGQKVEFLVSFYNNEISEKSEIFDDQFSVERPDGSNFTLKIRSTKLEDSAMYFCASSEAPTGSGNTIYFGEGSWLTVV.

This clonotype was found many times. The chain links TRBV29-1 to TRBJ2-5, with no clear D. With 4 bases removed from V and 4 bases from J, the gap between germline ends came to 7 bases. The germline V gene encodes CDR1 SQVTM and CDR2 ANQGSEA. The CDR3 length is 11 residues. CDR3 sequence: CSVVELETQYF. In DNA form, the CDR3 reads TGCAGCGTTGTGGAGCTAGAGACCCAGTACTTC.

As concerns this clonotype: A read error is possible here, since a much larger clone lies one base away. The chain employs TRBV7-9 and TRBJ1-4; no clear D. With 2 bases removed from V and 8 bases from J, the gap between germline ends came to 12 bases. This CDR3 contains 14 residues. Germline V gives CDR1 SEHNR, CDR2 FQNEAQ (reference sequence). The CDR3 spells CASSLQRGEEKLFF. CDR3 DNA sequence: TGTGCCAGCAGCTTACAACGGGGAGAGGAAAAACTGTTTTTT.

For this clonotype: This may be a read error, as it is one base from a much larger clone. The chain uses TRBV30 and TRBJ2-1, with D unresolved. Germline CDR1 and CDR2: GTSNPN and SVGIG (reference sequence). Trimming left V 5 bases short and J 4 bases short, with 9 bases between. The CDR3 has 12 amino acids. CDR3 DNA: TGTGCCTGGGAGGACCCATACAATGAGCAGTTCTTC. Translated, it gives CAWEDPYNEQFF.

This clonotype was found many times. This chain links TRBV6-2 or TRBV6-3 with TRBJ2-5; D may be TRBD2 (5 bases). Trimming left V 7 bases short and J 4 bases short, with 19 bases between. The CDR3 runs 15 residues. Germline CDR1 reads MNHEY; CDR2 reads SVGEGT. The CDR3 DNA reads TGTGCCAGCAAGTGGATTAGCGAGCCACTAGAGACCCAGTACTTC. This codes for CASKWISEPLETQYF.

A few counts support this clonotype. The chain uses TRBV4-1 and TRBJ1-5; tentatively, D is TRBD1 (5 bases). V lost 1 base and J lost 3, with 13 bases in between. CDR1 is MGHRA, CDR2 YSYEKL, per germline. This CDR3 is built from 16 residues. Written as DNA, the CDR3 is TGCGCCAGCAGCCAAGGGTGGGGGTTGGACAATCAGCCCCAGCATTTT. The encoded protein is CASSQGWGLDNQPQHF.

This clonotype was seen only once. The V call is TRBV4-1, the J call TRBJ1-5; TRBD1 might be the D (6 bases). Germline-derived CDR1 and CDR2 are MGHRA and YSYEKL. Trimming took 1 base from V and 0 from J, leaving 10 bases between them. This CDR3 region has 16 residues. CDR3 region: CASSQAGTNSNQPQHF. The CDR3 nucleotides read TGCGCCAGCAGCCAAGCGGGGACAAATAGCAATCAGCCCCAGCATTTT.

The genes are TRBV2 and TRBJ1-1, with D maybe TRBD1 (6 bases). CDR1 is SNHLY and CDR2 is FYNNEI in the germline V gene. This CDR3 spans 15 amino acids. V was trimmed by 1 base and J by 4 bases, leaving 13 bases between them. CDR3 residues: CASSEVQGRGTEAFF. Written as DNA, the CDR3 is TGTGCCAGCAGTGAAGTCCAGGGGAGGGGCACTGAAGCTTTCTTT.

This clonotype occurred many times. The CDR3 sequence is CATSDSPGDGTDTQYF. For the CDR3, the DNA is TGTGCCACCAGTGATTCCCCCGGGGATGGCACAGATACGCAGTATTTT. The gene calls are TRBV24-1 and TRBJ2-3; maybe TRBD2 (5 bases). With 2 bases removed from V and 1 base from J, the gap between germline ends came to 12 bases. Germline V gives CDR1 KGHDR, CDR2 SFDVKD. The CDR3 extends over 16 amino acids.

This chain joins TRBV6-5 and TRBJ2-3; 11 bases match TRBD1. After removal of 2 bases from V and 6 bases from J, the junction contained 7 bases not matched to a gene. CDR1 MNHEY and CDR2 SVGAGI come from the germline V gene. CDR3 length: 16 residues. This CDR3 reads CASSYGPGQGGDTQYF. CDR3 sequence (DNA): TGTGCCAGCAGTTACGGACCGGGACAGGGGGGGGATACGCAGTATTTT.

This clonotype was counted many times. The rearrangement links TRBV2 to TRBJ2-7; tentative D call: TRBD1 (5 bases). This CDR3 comprises 14 residues. V was trimmed by 8 bases and J by 5 bases, leaving 19 bases between them. Germline V gives CDR1 SNHLY, CDR2 FYNNEI. CDR3 nucleotide sequence: TGTGCCAGCGGGGCGGTCAGCAGGGTAAACGAGCAGTACTTC. Translation: CASGAVSRVNEQYF.

This clonotype was counted ten times or more. The chain recombines TRBV19 with TRBJ2-2; the D is unclear. Trimming shortened V by 4 bases and J by 0 bases, and 9 bases separated the two germline ends. Germline V gene sequence: CDR1 LNHDA, CDR2 SQIVND (reference sequence). The CDR3 has 15 amino acids. The CDR3 DNA is TGTGCCAGTAGTAGTGCGGCGTCGAACACCGGGGAGCTGTTTTTT. Translation: CASSSAASNTGELFF. Variable domain in full (rest from reference TRBV19 and TRBJ2-2): DGGITQSPKYLFRKEGQNVTLSCEQNLNHDAMYWYRQDPGQGLRLIYYSQIVNDFQKGDIAEGYSVSREKKESFPLTVTSAQKNPTAFYLCASSSAASNTGELFFGEGSRLTVL.

This clonotype was detected only a few times. The chain has TRBV12-3 or TRBV12-4 and TRBJ2-7; TRBD1 matches 9 bases. V lost 0 bases to trimming and J lost 3 bases; unmatched junction nucleotides: 6. This CDR3 region has 16 residues. The CDR3 loop is CASSLARGTGCYEQYF. The CDR3 DNA is TGTGCCAGCAGTTTAGCGAGGGGGACAGGGTGCTACGAGCAGTACTTC.

The sample holds many counts of this clonotype. The chain combines TRBV5-1 with TRBJ1-4, with 8 bases matching TRBD1. The CDR3 runs to 15 residues. After removal of 4 bases from V and 8 bases from J, the junction contained 10 bases not matched to a gene. Germline V gene sequence: CDR1 SGHRS, CDR2 YFSETQ. CDR3 sequence: CASSPSGQAGEKLFF. The CDR3 coding sequence is TGCGCCAGCAGCCCCTCGGGACAGGCTGGAGAAAAACTGTTTTTT.

The rearrangement uses TRBV28 and TRBJ1-6; perhaps TRBD1 as D (5 bases). The CDR3 runs to 14 residues. Germline lookup yields CDR1 MDHEN and CDR2 SYDVKM. Between the trimmed V and J ends, which lost 4 bases and 5 bases, there was a span of 9 bases. CDR3 DNA sequence: TGTGCCAGCAGTTCCAGGGTGGATAATTCACCCCTCCACTTT. Encoded protein: CASSSRVDNSPLHF.